A selection of T cell receptor beta chains follows, all from one sample in a study of CD8+CD57+ T cells in acquired aplastic anemia. TCRdb re-analysed the reads in MiXCR, keeping a single row per CDR3 protein. Of some 200,000 distinct CDR3 sequences listed, about 60% were seen once; the top ten hold roughly 64%. The sequenced sample was sorted CD4+, CD8+, or CD8+CD57+ T cells (not recorded which) from PBMCs. The source of these receptors is a human donor with aplastic anemia. The CDR3 runs from the conserved cysteine through the conserved F or W. Each record gives: J gene, clone size, D gene, V gene, CDR3 DNA, CDR3 protein. A D gene is named only where the DNA matches it firmly. Clone size appears in some rows only: once, few, many, or a class for an expanded clone.

TRBJ1-1 | - | - | TRBV5-4 | TGTGCCAGCAGCCGCGGGGCAACAAATAGGAACACTGAAGCTTTCTTT | CASSRGATNRNTEAFF
TRBJ2-1 | few | TRBD2 | TRBV7-8 | TGTGCCACACGACTAGCGGCCTACAATGAGCAGTTCTTC | CATRLAAYNEQFF
TRBJ2-1 | - | TRBD2 | TRBV19 | TGTGCCAGTAGGGGACTAGCTCCCTACAATGAGCAGTTCTTC | CASRGLAPYNEQFF
TRBJ2-3 | many | - | TRBV20-1 | TGCAGTGCTAGACAGCTCCAGACTAGCACAGATACGCAGTATTTT | CSARQLQTSTDTQYF
TRBJ2-2 | - | TRBD1 | TRBV10-3 | TGTGCCATCAGGGGGACAGAGAGAGCCGGGGAGCTGTTTTTT | CAIRGTERAGELFF
TRBJ1-4 | - | - | TRBV20-1 | TGCAGTGCTAGGTGGCAGGTCGCCGAAAAACTGTTTTTT | CSARWQVAEKLFF
TRBJ2-7 | - | - | TRBV7-3 | TGTGCCAGCGGACTGACACCAGGCTACGAGCAGTACTTC | CASGLTPGYEQYF
TRBJ2-7 | - | - | TRBV19 | TGTGCCAGGCCCATAGGGCAGGGGTACGAGCAGTACTTC | CARPIGQGYEQYF
TRBJ1-5 | once | - | TRBV7-8 | TGTGCCAGCGGCTTAGAAGGCTATAGCAATCAGCCCCGGCATTTT | CASGLEGYSNQPRHF
TRBJ1-2 | - | - | TRBV29-1 | TGCAGCGTTGAAGGGGGCAGGGCTAACTATGGCTACACCTTC | CSVEGGRANYGYTF
TRBJ2-7 | many | TRBD1 | TRBV12-3/TRBV12-4 | TGTGCCAGCAAACCCATCTGGGACAGACCTACTCACGAGCAGTACTTC | CASKPIWDRPTHEQYF
TRBJ1-6 | once | - | TRBV28 | TGTGCCAGCAGTGGACAGAATAATTCACCCCTCCACTTT | CASSGQNNSPLHF
TRBJ1-5 | - | - | TRBV20-1 | TGCAGTGCTAGGGGGGCTAGTCAGCCCCAGCATTTT | CSARGASQPQHF
TRBJ1-2 | - | - | TRBV11-2 | TGTGCCAGCACCTCGGGGGGAAGGGGTGGCTACACCTTC | CASTSGGRGGYTF
TRBJ1-5 | - | - | TRBV15 | TGTGCCACCAGCAGAAATGAAGGACTCAGCAATCAGCCCCAGCATTTT | CATSRNEGLSNQPQHF
TRBJ2-1 | - | - | TRBV29-1 | TGCAGCGTCCAAAGGGGGAACAATGAGCAGTTCTTC | CSVQRGNNEQFF
TRBJ2-7 | many | - | TRBV5-5 | TGTGCCAGCAGCTTGGGCGGGCAGAGCGAGCAGTACTTC | CASSLGGQSEQYF